The 12 T cell receptor beta chains presented below share a single source sample, sequenced in a study of T-cell reconstitution after alpha-beta-depleted transplantation in children (dated by TCRdb to 2015 to 2016). The library was generated by PCR. Sequenced using an Illumina HiSeq 2500. To normalize quantification of the TCRbeta repertoire, the TCR libraries were built with molecular barcoding that relied on unique molecular identifiers. TCRdb ran its own pipeline on the public reads, namely fastp trimming at Q25 and MiXCR clone calling, and kept in-frame beta chains. A single entry per CDR3 protein holds the most common genes and DNA from its merged rows. The sample table holds 480,000 or so distinct CDR3 sequences, of which over 9.5% were seen once. The ten biggest clones cover roughly 2.1% of the sample. The sample's treatment or condition label is to be understood as: allogeneic hematopoietic cell transplantation with graft depleted of TCRalphabeta T cells and CD19 B cells.

The sample here was PBMCs, taken before TCRalphabeta/CD19-depleted stem cell transplant. The receptor source for this set is a child younger than 10 with inherited bone marrow failure, due to receive a stem cell transplant.

This clonotype was detected many times. The chain uses TRBV12-3 or TRBV12-4 and TRBJ2-5; TRBD2 matches at 7 bases. J was trimmed by 5 bases and V by 2 bases; bases with no gene match: 5. This CDR3 is built from 14 residues. The CDR3 loop is CASSLLAVGETQYF. For the CDR3, the DNA is TGTGCCAGCAGTTTACTAGCGGTGGGCGAGACCCAGTACTTC.

This clonotype came up a few times. V gene TRBV20-1 combines with J gene TRBJ2-1; 12 bases map to TRBD2. CDR3 length equals 14 residues. CDR1 is DFQATT, CDR2 SNEGSKA, per germline (reference sequence). Germline trimming cut 4 bases from V and 8 bases from J; bases unmatched to any gene: 6. The CDR3 sequence: CSATGLAGPDEQFF. The CDR3 DNA is TGCAGTGCTACGGGACTAGCGGGTCCCGATGAGCAGTTCTTC.

The CDR3: CSATEIIDQPQHF. In DNA, the CDR3 is TGCAGTGCAACCGAGATTATCGATCAGCCCCAGCATTTT. This chain connects TRBV20-1 to TRBJ1-5; no reliable D call. The germline CDR1 and CDR2 sequences are DFQATT and SNEGSKA (reference sequence). This CDR3 is 13 amino acids long. V was cut by 6 bases and J by 5 bases, with 14 bases left in between.

This clonotype was seen ten or more times. This chain joins TRBV12-3 or TRBV12-4 and TRBJ1-1; 7 nucleotides match TRBD1. J gave up 0 bases and V 6 bases, and 7 bases lay outside the gene matches. The CDR3 is made up of 15 amino acids. The CDR3: CASSQQGLLNTEAFF. CDR3 bases: TGTGCCAGCAGCCAACAGGGGCTCTTGAACACTGAAGCTTTCTTT.

This clonotype was counted at least ten times. The J gene is TRBJ2-7, the V gene TRBV27; 12 bases line up with TRBD2. Germline CDR1 reads MNHEY; CDR2 reads SMNVEV (reference sequence). Unmatched junction bases numbered 4, after V lost 4 bases and J lost 3 bases. The CDR3 has 15 residues. The CDR3 sequence is CASSYRLAGDYEQYF. The CDR3, as DNA: TGTGCCAGCAGTTACCGACTAGCGGGGGACTACGAGCAGTACTTC.

The DNA for the CDR3 is TGTGCCAGCAGTTTGCGAGGGATGGACATTCAGTACTTC. It encodes CASSLRGMDIQYF. The rearrangement links TRBV27 to TRBJ2-4, with D possibly TRBD2 on 5 matching bases. The CDR3 runs to 13 residues. V was shortened by 3 bases and J by 8 bases, with 11 bases between the two germline ends. Germline V gene data show CDR1 as MNHEY and CDR2 as SMNVEV (reference sequence).

In this sample, this clonotype turned up a few times. The chain links TRBV20-1 to TRBJ2-3; 10 positions agree with TRBD2. This CDR3 spans 14 amino acids. Per germline, CDR1 DFQATT and CDR2 SNEGSKA (reference sequence). The CDR3 DNA sequence: TGCAGGGCCCAGCTAGCGGGAGTGACAGATACGCAGTATTTT. Residues: CRAQLAGVTDTQYF.

This clonotype has a count of ten or more. The rearrangement uses TRBV4-3 and TRBJ2-3; D is ambiguous. Germline V gene data show CDR1 as LGHNA and CDR2 as YSLEER. The CDR3 consists of 13 residues. V was pared by 0 bases and J by 5 bases, with 6 bases between. The CDR3 DNA reads as TGCGCCAGCAGCCAAGATCTAGGAGATACGCAGTATTTT. Its protein product is CASSQDLGDTQYF.

This clonotype has more than one count but fewer than ten. The chain joins TRBV7-4 to TRBJ2-1, with a weak D call TRBD2 (5 bases). The V gene lost 7 bases and the J gene lost 2 bases, with 15 bases spanning the gap. CDR3 length: 15 amino acids. Looked up from germline, CDR1 is SGHVT and CDR2 is SQSDAQ. The CDR3 loop reads CASTEKEETYNEQFF. Written as DNA, the CDR3 is TGTGCCAGCACCGAGAAGGAGGAGACCTACAATGAGCAGTTCTTC.

The sample holds one count of this clonotype. One base away lies a much larger clone, so this may be a sequencing read error. This chain connects TRBV20-1 to TRBJ2-3; TRBD1 agrees at 9 bases. CDR3 size: 17 residues. With V trimmed by 6 bases and J by 2 bases, 15 bases remained unmatched. Germline values: CDR1 DFQATT, CDR2 SNEGSKA (reference sequence). The CDR3 nucleotides read TGCAGTGCCGGTCCCGGGACAGGGACAAGACTCACAGATACGCAGTATTTT. Residues: CSAGPGTGTRLTDTQYF.

The rearrangement uses TRBV28 and TRBJ2-5; D unclear. CDR3 size: 13 residues. Germline V gene sequence: CDR1 MDHEN, CDR2 SYDVKM. Trimming took 6 bases from V and 4 from J, leaving 12 bases between them. The CDR3 region is CASRYVASETQYF. For the CDR3, the DNA is TGTGCCAGCAGGTATGTCGCGTCAGAGACCCAGTACTTC.

This clonotype was counted many times. V gene TRBV7-2 combines with J gene TRBJ2-3; the match to TRBD2 covers 11 bases. The CDR3 is made up of 15 amino acids. Trimming removed 8 bases from V and 4 bases from J; junction bases left unmatched: 8. CDR1 and CDR2 (germline): SGHTA, FQGNSA. In DNA, the CDR3 is TGTGCCAGCGGACAACTAGCGGGAGTTTCAGATACGCAGTATTTT. Its translation is CASGQLAGVSDTQYF.